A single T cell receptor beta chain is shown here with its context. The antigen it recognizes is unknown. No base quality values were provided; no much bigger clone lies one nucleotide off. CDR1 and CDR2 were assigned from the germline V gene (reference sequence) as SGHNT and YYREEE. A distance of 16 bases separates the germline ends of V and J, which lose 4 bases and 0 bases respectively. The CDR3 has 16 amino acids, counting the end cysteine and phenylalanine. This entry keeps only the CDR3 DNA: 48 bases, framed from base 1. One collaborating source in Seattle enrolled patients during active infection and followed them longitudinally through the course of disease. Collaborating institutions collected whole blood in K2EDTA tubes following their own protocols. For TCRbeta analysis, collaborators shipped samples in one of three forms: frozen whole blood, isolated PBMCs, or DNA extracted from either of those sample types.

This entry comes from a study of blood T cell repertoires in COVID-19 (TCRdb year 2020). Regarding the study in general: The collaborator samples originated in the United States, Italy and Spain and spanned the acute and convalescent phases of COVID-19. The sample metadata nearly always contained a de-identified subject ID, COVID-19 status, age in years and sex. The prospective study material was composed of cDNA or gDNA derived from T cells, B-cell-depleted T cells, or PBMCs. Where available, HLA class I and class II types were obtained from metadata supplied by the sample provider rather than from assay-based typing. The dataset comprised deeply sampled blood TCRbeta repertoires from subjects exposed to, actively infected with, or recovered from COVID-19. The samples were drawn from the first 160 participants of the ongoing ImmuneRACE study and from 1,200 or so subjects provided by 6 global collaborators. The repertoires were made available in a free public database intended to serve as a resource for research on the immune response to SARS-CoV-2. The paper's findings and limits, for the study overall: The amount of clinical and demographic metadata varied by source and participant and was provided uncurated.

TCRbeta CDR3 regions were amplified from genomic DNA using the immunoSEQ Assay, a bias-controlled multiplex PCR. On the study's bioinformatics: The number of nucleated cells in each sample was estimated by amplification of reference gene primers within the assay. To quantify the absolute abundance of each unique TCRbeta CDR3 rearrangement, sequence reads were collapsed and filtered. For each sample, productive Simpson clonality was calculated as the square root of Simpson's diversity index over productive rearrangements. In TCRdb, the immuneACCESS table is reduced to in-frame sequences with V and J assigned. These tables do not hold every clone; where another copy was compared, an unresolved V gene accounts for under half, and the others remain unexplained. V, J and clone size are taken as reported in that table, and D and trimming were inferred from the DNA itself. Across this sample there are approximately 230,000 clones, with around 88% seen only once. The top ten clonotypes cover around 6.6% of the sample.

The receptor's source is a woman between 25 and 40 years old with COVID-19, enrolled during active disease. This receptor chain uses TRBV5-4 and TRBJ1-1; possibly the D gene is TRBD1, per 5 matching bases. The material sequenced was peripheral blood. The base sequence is TGTGCCAGCAGCCCTGTCAGGGTAGGGATGAACACTGAAGCTTTCTTT. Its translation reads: CASSPVRVGMNTEAFF.